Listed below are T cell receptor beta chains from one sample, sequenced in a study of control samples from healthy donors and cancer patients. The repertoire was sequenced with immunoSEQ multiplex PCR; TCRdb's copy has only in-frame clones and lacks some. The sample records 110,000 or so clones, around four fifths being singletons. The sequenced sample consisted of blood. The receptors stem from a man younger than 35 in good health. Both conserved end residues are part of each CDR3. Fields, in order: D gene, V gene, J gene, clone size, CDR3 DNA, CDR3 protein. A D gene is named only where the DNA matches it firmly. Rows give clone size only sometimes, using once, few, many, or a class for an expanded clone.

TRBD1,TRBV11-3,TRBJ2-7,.,TGTGCCAGCAGCAACGGACAGGGGGAGAAGCAGTACTTC,CASSNGQGEKQYF
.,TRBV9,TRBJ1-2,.,TGTGCCAGCAGCGTAATCCCGCCCGGCGACGGCTACACCTTC,CASSVIPPGDGYTF
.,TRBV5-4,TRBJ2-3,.,TGTGCCAGCAGGAATCCAGGGGGGGGCACAGATACGCAGTATTTT,CASRNPGGGTDTQYF
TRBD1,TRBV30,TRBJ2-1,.,TGTGCCTGGAGTCGACAGGGGAGAGCCTGGTTCTTC,CAWSRQGRAWFF
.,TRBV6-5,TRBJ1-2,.,TGTGCCAGCAGTTCCGCCCGAGGACTCTATGGCTACACCTTC,CASSSARGLYGYTF
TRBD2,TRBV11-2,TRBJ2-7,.,TGTGCCAGCAGCTTGCTAGCGGGGGGCCGCGGCGAGCAGTACTTC,CASSLLAGGRGEQYF
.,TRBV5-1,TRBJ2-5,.,TGCGCCAGCAGCTTAGCGGGTGGGGCAGAGACCCAGTACTTC,CASSLAGGAETQYF
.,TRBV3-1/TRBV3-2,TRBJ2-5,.,TGTGCCAGCAGCCAAGAGCTTATTAGGGGGGAGACCCAGTACTTC,CASSQELIRGETQYF
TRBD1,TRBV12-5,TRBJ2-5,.,TGTGCTAGTGGTTTGACGGGACAGGGGGCGCGAGAGACCCAGTACTTC,CASGLTGQGARETQYF
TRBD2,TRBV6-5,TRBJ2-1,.,TGTGCCAGCAGTTACCGTCCGCGGGGGGTATACAATGAGCAGTTCTTC,CASSYRPRGVYNEQFF
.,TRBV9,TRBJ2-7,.,TGTGCCAGCAGCCTACCGGTTGAGTCCCCAACCTACGAGCAGTACTTC,CASSLPVESPTYEQYF
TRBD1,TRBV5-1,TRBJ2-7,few,TGCGCCAGCAGCTCGGGACAGGCCCGCGAGCAGTACTTC,CASSSGQAREQYF
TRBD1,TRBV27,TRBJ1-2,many,TGTGCCAGCAGTTCGACAGGGGGATTTCGTGGCTACACCTTC,CASSSTGGFRGYTF
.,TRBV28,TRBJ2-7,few,TGTGCCAGCAGCCCCGGGACACATTCCTACGAGCAGTACTTC,CASSPGTHSYEQYF
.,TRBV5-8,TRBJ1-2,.,TGTGCCAGCAGCCCTGGGACACGGGGACGAGATGGCTACACCTTC,CASSPGTRGRDGYTF
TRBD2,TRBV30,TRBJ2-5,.,TGTGCCTGGAGTGTCGGGGGGGGGCCCCAAGAGACCCAGTACTTC,CAWSVGGGPQETQYF
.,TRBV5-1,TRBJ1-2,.,TGCGCCAGCAGCCGCTCAACGGTGGGGGACTATGGCTACACCTTC,CASSRSTVGDYGYTF